The 2 T cell receptor beta chains listed next were all sequenced from one sample in a study of blood T cell repertoires in COVID-19. Using immunoSEQ multiplex PCR, the repertoire was profiled, and TCRdb retains in-frame clones only, with some absent. The sample contains more than 45,000 clones, 78% of which appear only once. Sequenced sample: peripheral blood. The receptors here all came from a human donor in a cohort sampled during active COVID-19.

The V gene is TRBV7-9, the J gene TRBJ1-5; TRBD1 is a possible D gene (6 bases). This CDR3 is built from 15 residues. V was clipped by 1 base and J by 5 bases, with 12 bases between them. Looked up from germline, CDR1 is SEHNR and CDR2 is FQNEAQ (reference sequence). CDR3 sequence (DNA): TGTGCCAGCAGCTTAGGACAGGCAGTAGATCAGCCCCAGCATTTT. It is translated as CASSLGQAVDQPQHF. Together with reference TRBV7-9 and TRBJ1-5, the CDR3 gives the full variable domain: DTGVSQNPRHKITKRGQNVTFRCDPISEHNRLYWYRQTLGQGPEFLTYFQNEAQLEKSRLLSDRFSAERPKGSFSTLEIQRTEQGDSAMYLCASSLGQAVDQPQHFGDGTRLSIL.

The gene calls are TRBV28 and TRBJ2-7, with TRBD2 matching over 10 bases. This CDR3 comprises 17 residues. Germline CDR1 reads MDHEN; CDR2 reads SYDVKM. V lost 2 bases, J lost 2 bases, and 9 bases stayed unmatched. The CDR3: CASSLGLAGVFPYEQYF. In nucleotides, the CDR3 is TGTGCCAGCAGTTTAGGGCTAGCGGGAGTTTTTCCCTACGAGCAGTACTTC.